The source of this T cell receptor beta chain is a study of synovial regulatory T cells in juvenile arthritis. Patients had median age about 11 years, range 2.4-22.9. Generated by immunoSEQ multiplex PCR, the TCRdb table keeps only in-frame clones and is missing some. This repertoire comprises some 7,000 clones; its ten largest clones make up more than 0.55%. Germline CDR1 is MDHEN and CDR2 is SYDVKM. This CDR3 region has 14 residues. No DNA appears here. The sample consisted of Treg cells from blood. Stated subset: remaining (HLA-DR-negative) circulating blood Treg cells. This TCR was sampled from a donor younger than 30 with juvenile idiopathic arthritis. This chain uses TRBV28 with TRBJ2-3. The CDR3 sequence: CASRRGLITDTQYF.